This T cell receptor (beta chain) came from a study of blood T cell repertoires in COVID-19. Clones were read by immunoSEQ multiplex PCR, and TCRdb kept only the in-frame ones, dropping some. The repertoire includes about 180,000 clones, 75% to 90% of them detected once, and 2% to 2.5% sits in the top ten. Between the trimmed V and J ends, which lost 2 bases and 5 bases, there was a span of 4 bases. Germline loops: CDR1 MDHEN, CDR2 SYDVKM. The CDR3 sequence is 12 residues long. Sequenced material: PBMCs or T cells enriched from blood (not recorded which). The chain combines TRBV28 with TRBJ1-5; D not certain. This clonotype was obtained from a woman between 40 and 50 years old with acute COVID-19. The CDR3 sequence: CASSLVDQPQHF. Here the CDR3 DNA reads TGTGCCAGCAGTTTAGTCGATCAGCCCCAGCATTTT.